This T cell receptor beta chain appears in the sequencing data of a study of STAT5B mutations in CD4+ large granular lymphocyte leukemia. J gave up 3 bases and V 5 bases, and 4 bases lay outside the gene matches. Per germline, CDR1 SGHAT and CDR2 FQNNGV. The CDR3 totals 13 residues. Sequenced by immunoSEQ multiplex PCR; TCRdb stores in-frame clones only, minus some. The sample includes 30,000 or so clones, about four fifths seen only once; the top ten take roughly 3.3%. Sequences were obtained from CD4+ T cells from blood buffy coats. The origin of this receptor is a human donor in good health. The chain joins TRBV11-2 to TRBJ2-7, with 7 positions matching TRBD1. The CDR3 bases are TGTGCCAGCAGCCGGGACAGACTCTACGAGCAGTACTTC. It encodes CASSRDRLYEQYF.